This passage covers 2 T cell receptor gamma chains from one sample sequenced in a study of gamma-delta T cells after stem cell transplantation. TCRdb re-called the RT-PCR reads with CATT. The sample consists of some 4,400 gamma-chain clones, approximately 18% of them appearing once. The specimen sequenced was gamma-delta T cells. The receptor set was obtained from a human donor. It is not recorded whose cells these are; they may come from a transplant donor.

For the CDR3, the DNA is TGTGCCACCTGGTTTTATTATAAGAAACTCTTT. Translating gives CATWFYYKKLF. The chain is built from TRGV3 and TRGJ1 or TRGJ2. V dropped 6 bases and J dropped 3; count of bases not matched to a gene: 2. Germline V gene data show CDR1 as VTNTFY and CDR2 as YDVSTARD (reference sequence). This CDR3 is 11 amino acids long.

This clone has a handful of counts. The chain links TRGV4 to TRGJ1 or TRGJ2. J gave up 3 bases and V 0 bases, and 5 bases lay outside the gene matches. Germline CDR1 reads EGSTGY; CDR2 reads YDSYTSSV. The CDR3 has 14 residues. The DNA of the CDR3 is TGTGCCACCTGGGATGGGCCGATTTATTATAAGAAACTCTTT. Residues: CATWDGPIYYKKLF.